One sample yielded the 22 T cell receptor beta chains listed below, sequenced in a study of blood T cell repertoires in COVID-19. TCRdb's copy holds only in-frame clones and misses some; the assay was immunoSEQ multiplex PCR. Of roughly 410,000 clones listed, around nine tenths are singletons. Sample: peripheral blood. The receptors come from a woman in her thirties or forties with COVID-19, enrolled during active disease.

As DNA, the CDR3 is TGTGCCAGCAGCTTAGAACAGGGGTGGAACACTGAAGCTTTCTTT. It yields the protein CASSLEQGWNTEAFF. The chain has TRBV11-1 and TRBJ1-1, with 7 bases matching TRBD1. V lost 1 base to trimming and J lost 1 base; unmatched junction nucleotides: 3. There are 15 residues in the CDR3. Germline lookup yields CDR1 SGHAT and CDR2 FQDESV (reference sequence).

The chain joins TRBV7-2 to TRBJ1-1, with 8 nucleotides matching TRBD1. V lost 5 bases, J lost 0 bases, and 8 bases stayed unmatched. The length of the CDR3 is 16 residues. Germline values: CDR1 SGHTA, CDR2 FQGNSA. The CDR3, as DNA: TGTGCCAGCAGCCCAGGGACAGGCATTATGAACACTGAAGCTTTCTTT. It yields the protein CASSPGTGIMNTEAFF.

The chain combines TRBV28 with TRBJ1-1; D gene unclear. Trimming took off 7 bases at V and 4 bases at J, with 13 bases between the two ends. Germline CDR1 is MDHEN and CDR2 is SYDVKM. The CDR3 extends over 13 amino acids. CDR3 in DNA: TGTGCCAGCACGGAACACCGGGTCACTGAAGCTTTCTTT. Translation gives CASTEHRVTEAFF.

This chain uses TRBV6-5 with TRBJ1-6, with TRBD1 identical over 7 bases. The V and J ends lost 7 bases and 4 bases, in that order; junction bases with no gene match: 7. The CDR3 length is 15 residues. Germline lookup yields CDR1 MNHEY and CDR2 SVGAGI. The CDR3 region is CASMRPGQYNSPLHF. The CDR3 nucleotides are TGTGCCAGCATGCGACCGGGACAGTATAATTCACCCCTCCACTTT.

The rearrangement joins TRBV23-1 to TRBJ2-3; perhaps TRBD2 as D (6 bases). Being an ORF, TRBV23-1 has a function that is uncertain. V gave up 9 bases and J gave up 4 bases, with 20 bases separating them. The CDR3 spans 15 residues. In DNA, the CDR3 is TGCGCCAGTCCTCGTTACGGCGGGGAAGCAGATACGCAGTATTTT. As protein: CASPRYGGEADTQYF.

This chain joins TRBV18 and TRBJ2-1, with 10 positions matching TRBD2. The CDR3 consists of 18 residues. Germline V lookup: CDR1 KGHSH, CDR2 LQKENI. The J segment lost 0 bases and the V segment lost 1 base, leaving 6 bases of the junction unmatched. The DNA of the CDR3 is TGTGCCAGCTCACCACTCCTCGTAGCGGGAGGCTCCTACAATGAGCAGTTCTTC. Encoded protein: CASSPLLVAGGSYNEQFF.

The chain employs TRBV2 and TRBJ2-1, with a tentative D call TRBD2 (5 bases). Germline-derived CDR1 and CDR2 are SNHLY and FYNNEI. Trimming took off 4 bases at V and 0 bases at J, with 13 bases between the two ends. The CDR3 has 16 amino acids. CDR3 protein: CASSGEPSSSYNEQFF. As DNA, the CDR3 is TGTGCCAGCAGTGGGGAGCCCTCGAGCTCCTACAATGAGCAGTTCTTC.

The V gene is TRBV27, the J gene TRBJ1-1; D gene uncertain. Germline-derived CDR1 and CDR2 are MNHEY and SMNVEV (reference sequence). The CDR3 extends over 14 amino acids. The V and J ends lost 6 bases and 1 base respectively, with 12 bases between them. CDR3 bases: TGTGCCAGCAGATACACCCGGGGGAACACTGAAGCTTTCTTT. It encodes CASRYTRGNTEAFF.

The rearrangement links TRBV6-5 to TRBJ1-1; 9 nucleotides line up with TRBD1. The CDR3 totals 14 residues. The germline gives CDR1 MNHEY, CDR2 SVGAGI. Unmatched junction bases numbered 3, after V lost 6 bases and J lost 1 base. DNA of the CDR3: TGTGCCAGCAGGGGGACAGGGAGGAACACTGAAGCTTTCTTT. Translating it yields CASRGTGRNTEAFF.

The chain employs TRBV9 and TRBJ2-2, with 7 positions matching TRBD1. The V gene end was trimmed by 2 bases and the J gene end by 4 bases; junction bases not matched to a gene: 2. Germline CDR1 and CDR2: SGDLS and YYNGEE. This CDR3 is 14 amino acids long. The CDR3 sequence: CASSVTGSTGELFF. Here the CDR3 DNA reads TGTGCCAGCAGCGTGACAGGGAGCACCGGGGAGCTGTTTTTT. The full variable domain, its missing parts supplied by reference TRBV9 and TRBJ2-2, is DSGVTQTPKHLITATGQRVTLRCSPRSGDLSVYWYQQSLDQGLQFLIQYYNGEERAKGNILERFSAQQFPDLHSELNLSSLELGDSALYFCASSVTGSTGELFFGEGSRLTVL.

This clone was seen a few times. The gene calls are TRBV3-1 (or the pseudogene TRBV3-2) and TRBJ2-7; D is perhaps TRBD2 (6 bases). Trimming took 4 bases from V and 1 from J, leaving 14 bases between them. CDR3 length: 15 residues. The V gene's germline CDR1 is LGHDT and CDR2 YNNKEL (reference sequence). In DNA form, the CDR3 reads TGTGCCAGCAGCCCATTGGGGACTTATTCCTACGAGCAGTACTTC. Encoded protein: CASSPLGTYSYEQYF.

V is TRBV19 and J is TRBJ1-2, with a possible D match to TRBD1 (6 bases). This CDR3 has 16 amino acids. CDR1 LNHDA and CDR2 SQIVND come from the germline V gene (reference sequence). The V and J ends lost 3 bases and 0 bases respectively, with 14 bases between them. CDR3 in amino acids: CASSIPGQYPNYGYTF. The CDR3 bases are TGTGCCAGTAGTATTCCCGGACAGTATCCTAACTATGGCTACACCTTC.

V and J are TRBV9 and TRBJ2-6; D gene unclear. The CDR3 extends over 17 amino acids. V lost 4 bases to trimming and J lost 0 bases, with 14 bases between them. Per the germline V gene, CDR1 is SGDLS and CDR2 is YYNGEE. The CDR3 coding sequence is TGTGCCAGCAGCCTCACACTACTCATCTCTGGGGCCAACGTCCTGACTTTC. Its translation is CASSLTLLISGANVLTF.

The chain is built from TRBV19 and TRBJ2-7, with D tentatively TRBD2 (6 bases). This CDR3 comprises 15 residues. Germline lookup yields CDR1 LNHDA and CDR2 SQIVND (reference sequence). The germline V and J ends were trimmed by 5 bases and 3 bases, with 17 bases remaining between them. CDR3 region: CASSLTGTPRYEQYF. The CDR3, as DNA: TGTGCCAGTAGTCTCACCGGGACTCCACGCTACGAGCAGTACTTC.

The V and J genes are TRBV7-2 and TRBJ1-1, with D tentatively TRBD1 (6 bases). Germline-derived CDR1 and CDR2 are SGHTA and FQGNSA. This CDR3 spans 14 amino acids. Trimming removed 3 bases at V and 3 bases at J, with 11 bases between. CDR3 amino acids: CASSFGTHYTEAFF. DNA of the CDR3: TGTGCCAGCAGCTTCGGGACACATTACACTGAAGCTTTCTTT.

The chain uses TRBV18 and TRBJ2-2; D is unclear. Germline V gives CDR1 KGHSH, CDR2 LQKENI. This CDR3 is built from 14 residues. Trimming pared 3 bases from V and 10 bases from J, leaving 15 bases between. The CDR3 reads CASSPSAKLLELFF. CDR3 DNA: TGTGCCAGCTCACCCAGCGCCAAGCTGCTGGAGCTGTTTTTT. Full variable domain (missing parts from reference TRBV18 and TRBJ2-2): NAGVMQNPRHLVRRRGQEARLRCSPMKGHSHVYWYRQLPEEGLKFMVYLQKENIIDESGMPKERFSAEFPKEGPSILRIQQVVRGDSAAYFCASSPSAKLLELFFGEGSRLTVL.

This clone was counted a single time. The chain uses TRBV28 and TRBJ1-6; TRBD1 agrees at 9 bases. This CDR3 contains 15 residues. CDR1 and CDR2 from the germline V gene are MDHEN and SYDVKM. The junction had 5 bases not matched to a gene; V was cut back by 4 bases and J by 7 bases. CDR3 sequence reads: CASSSTGTGNSPLHF. The CDR3 DNA follows: TGTGCCAGCAGTTCTACCGGGACAGGGAATTCACCCCTCCACTTT.

V gene TRBV29-1 combines with J gene TRBJ2-3; 7 nucleotides align to TRBD1. Germline trimming cut 6 bases from V and 3 bases from J; bases unmatched to any gene: 9. The germline V gene encodes CDR1 SQVTM and CDR2 ANQGSEA. The CDR3 extends over 14 amino acids. CDR3 amino acids: CSVASGTVTDTQYF. The CDR3 DNA reads as TGCAGCGTCGCCTCCGGGACAGTGACAGATACGCAGTATTTT.

This clone was seen a single time. The chain recombines TRBV20-1 with TRBJ1-4; possible D gene TRBD1, 5 bases. Germline assignment: CDR1 DFQATT and CDR2 SNEGSKA (reference sequence). The V end lost 3 bases, the J end lost 4 bases, and 12 bases lay between the germline ends. The CDR3 covers 14 residues. CDR3 region: CSASGGGSNEKLFF. Here the CDR3 DNA reads TGCAGTGCTAGTGGCGGGGGAAGTAATGAAAAACTGTTTTTT.

This rearrangement joins TRBV27 to TRBJ2-3, with 7 bases that match TRBD1. This CDR3 contains 14 residues. Germline values: CDR1 MNHEY, CDR2 SMNVEV (reference sequence). Losses at the gene ends were 5 bases for V and 4 bases for J; bases not matched to a gene: 6. The CDR3 DNA reads as TGTGCCAGCAGTAACAGGGGTTTCCCAGATACGCAGTATTTT. Translated: CASSNRGFPDTQYF.

The rearrangement uses TRBV24-1 and TRBJ1-5; D perhaps matches TRBD1 (6 bases). The CDR3 has 14 amino acids. Germline CDR1 reads KGHDR; CDR2 reads SFDVKD. V was pared by 5 bases and J by 5 bases, with 12 bases between. CDR3 loop: CATSGDTGYQPQHF. For the CDR3, the DNA is TGTGCCACCAGTGGGGACACAGGCTATCAGCCCCAGCATTTT.

Only a few counts were recorded for this clone. The chain links TRBV5-6 to TRBJ2-7; 10 bases fit TRBD1. The germline gives CDR1 SGHDT, CDR2 YYEEEE. Trimming removed 0 bases from V and 5 bases from J; junction bases left unmatched: 5. The CDR3 covers 15 residues. CDR3: CASSLGGQGFHEQYF. The CDR3 DNA sequence: TGTGCCAGCAGCTTGGGGGGACAGGGGTTCCACGAGCAGTACTTC.